One T cell receptor beta chain is described in this entry. Unmatched junction bases numbered 12, after V lost 1 base and J lost 3 bases. Germline values: CDR1 SGHDT, CDR2 YYEEEE. The CDR3 is 18 residues long. Methods used by the authors: Reference gene primer amplification in the assay estimated nucleated cell counts. Sequencing used immunoSEQ multiplex PCR; TCRdb keeps in-frame clones, though not all of them. Clone size and the V and J calls come from that table; the DNA yielded D and trimming. Here the sample spans about 210,000 clones, around 80% being singletons. The record originates from a study of blood T cell repertoires in COVID-19. Overall study context: The samples span acute and convalescent COVID-19 from the United States, Italy and Spain. The cDNA or gDNA used as material had been derived from T cells, B-cell-depleted T cells, or PBMCs.

The sequenced material came from peripheral blood. The genes are TRBV5-6 and TRBJ2-3; 9 bases are a match to TRBD2. The origin of this receptor is a woman aged 40 to 55 with acute or convalescent COVID-19. The CDR3, as DNA: TGTGCCAGCAGCTTGTCGTTTTATAGCGGGAGAATAACAGATACGCAGTATTTT. This encodes CASSLSFYSGRITDTQYF.